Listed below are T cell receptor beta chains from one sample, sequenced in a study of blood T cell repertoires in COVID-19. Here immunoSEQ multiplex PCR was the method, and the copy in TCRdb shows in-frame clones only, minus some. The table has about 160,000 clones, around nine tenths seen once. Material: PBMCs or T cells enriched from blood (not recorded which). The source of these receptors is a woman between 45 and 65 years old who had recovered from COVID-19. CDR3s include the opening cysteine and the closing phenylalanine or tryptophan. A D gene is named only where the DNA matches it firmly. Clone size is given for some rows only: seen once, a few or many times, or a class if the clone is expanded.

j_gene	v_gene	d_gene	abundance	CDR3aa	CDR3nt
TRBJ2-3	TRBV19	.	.	CASRLGTDTQYF	TGTGCCAGTAGGCTAGGCACAGATACGCAGTATTTT
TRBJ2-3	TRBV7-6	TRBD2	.	CASSLGLSTSGGAADTQYF	TGTGCCAGCAGCTTAGGTCTGTCGACTAGCGGGGGGGCAGCAGATACGCAGTATTTT
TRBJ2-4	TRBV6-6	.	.	CASSSRGLAKNIQYF	TGTGCCAGCAGTTCCAGGGGTCTAGCCAAAAACATTCAGTACTTC
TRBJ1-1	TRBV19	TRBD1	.	CASSMGTGAVTEAFF	TGTGCCAGTAGTATGGGGACAGGGGCTGTCACTGAAGCTTTCTTT
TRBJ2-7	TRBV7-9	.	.	CASSSGGDRVFYEQYF	TGTGCCAGCAGCTCGGGGGGGGACAGGGTCTTCTACGAGCAGTACTTC
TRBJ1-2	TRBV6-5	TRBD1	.	CASSSGGSNYGYTF	TGTGCCAGCAGCTCAGGGGGCTCCAACTATGGCTACACCTTC
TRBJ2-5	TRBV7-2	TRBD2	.	CASSPRTSGGAYQETQYF	TGTGCCAGCAGCCCCCGGACTAGCGGGGGGGCCTACCAAGAGACCCAGTACTTC
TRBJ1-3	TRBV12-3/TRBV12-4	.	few	CASSFTSGNTIYF	TGTGCCAGCAGTTTTACTAGTGGAAACACCATATATTTT
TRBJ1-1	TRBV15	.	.	CATSIAAQTSEAFF	TGTGCCACCAGCATTGCGGCCCAAACTTCTGAAGCTTTCTTT
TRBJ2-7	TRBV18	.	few	CASSPPGTAYEQYF	TGTGCCAGCTCACCACCAGGCACAGCCTACGAGCAGTACTTC
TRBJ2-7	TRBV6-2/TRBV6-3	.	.	CASSTASYEQYF	TGTGCCAGCAGTACAGCCTCCTACGAGCAGTACTTC
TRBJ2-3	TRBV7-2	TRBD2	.	CASSSQRGGQLDTQYF	TGTGCCAGCAGCTCCCAGCGGGGGGGCCAGCTGGATACGCAGTATTTT
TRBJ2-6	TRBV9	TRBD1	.	CASSVSTGGISGANVLTF	TGTGCCAGCAGCGTATCGACAGGGGGTATATCTGGGGCCAACGTCCTGACTTTC
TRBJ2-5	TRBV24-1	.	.	CATSDPQETQYF	TGTGCCACCAGTGACCCACAAGAGACCCAGTACTTC
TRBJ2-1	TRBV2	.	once	CASSVGQYNEQFF	TGTGCCAGCAGCGTCGGACAGTACAATGAGCAGTTCTTC
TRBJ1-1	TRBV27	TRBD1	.	CASSFRTGGTEAFF	TGTGCCAGCAGTTTCCGGACAGGGGGCACTGAAGCTTTCTTT
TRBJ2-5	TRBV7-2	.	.	CASSSLRGKRGQETQYF	TGTGCCAGCAGCTCCCTCCGGGGGAAGCGAGGTCAGGAGACCCAGTACTTC
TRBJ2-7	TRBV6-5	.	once	CASSSFYEQYF	TGTGCCAGCAGTTCTTTCTACGAGCAGTACTTC
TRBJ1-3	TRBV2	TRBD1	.	CASSGWDRASGNTIYF	TGTGCCAGCAGTGGCTGGGACAGGGCCTCTGGAAACACCATATATTTT
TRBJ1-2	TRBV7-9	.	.	CASSLVNSAVGYTF	TGTGCCAGCAGCTTAGTTAATTCCGCGGTGGGCTACACCTTC
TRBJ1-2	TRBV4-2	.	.	CASSQELRGGYGYTF	TGTGCCAGCAGCCAAGAACTCAGGGGAGGGTATGGCTACACCTTC
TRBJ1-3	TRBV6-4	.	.	CASSESGTPGNTIYF	TGTGCCAGCAGTGAGTCCGGGACACCTGGAAACACCATATATTTT
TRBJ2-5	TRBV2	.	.	CASSHDLRGQETQYF	TGTGCCAGCAGTCACGACCTTAGGGGCCAAGAGACCCAGTACTTC
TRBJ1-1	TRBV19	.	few	CASSTYRDTRNTEAFF	TGTGCCAGTAGTACATACCGGGACACCCGGAACACTGAAGCTTTCTTT
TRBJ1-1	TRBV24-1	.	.	CATSGPRGNTEAFF	TGTGCCACCAGTGGCCCCCGGGGGAACACTGAAGCTTTCTTT
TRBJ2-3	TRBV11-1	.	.	CASSLNRAPTDTQYF	TGTGCCAGCAGCTTAAACCGAGCCCCCACAGATACGCAGTATTTT
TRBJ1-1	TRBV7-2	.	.	CASSLVQNTEAFF	TGTGCCAGCAGCTTAGTCCAGAACACTGAAGCTTTCTTT
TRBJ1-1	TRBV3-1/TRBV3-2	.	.	CASSHGNTEAFF	TGTGCCAGCAGCCACGGGAACACTGAAGCTTTCTTT
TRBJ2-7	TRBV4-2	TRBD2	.	CASSPGGLIYEQYF	TGTGCCAGCAGCCCGGGAGGACTGATATACGAGCAGTACTTC
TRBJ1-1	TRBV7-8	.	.	CASSLRGGVSEAFF	TGTGCCAGCAGCTTACGAGGGGGAGTCTCTGAAGCTTTCTTT
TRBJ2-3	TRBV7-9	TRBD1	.	CASSSGQGGTDTQYF	TGTGCCAGCAGCTCCGGACAGGGAGGTACAGATACGCAGTATTTT
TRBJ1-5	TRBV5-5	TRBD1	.	CASSLSLVGTGYSNQPQHF	TGTGCCAGCAGCTTGTCCTTGGTTGGGACAGGTTATAGCAATCAGCCCCAGCATTTT
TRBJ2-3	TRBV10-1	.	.	CASSEPPGDTQYF	TGCGCCAGCAGTGAACCTCCGGGAGATACGCAGTATTTT
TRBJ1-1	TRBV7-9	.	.	CASSLSGRSAFF	TGTGCCAGCAGCTTATCAGGGAGGTCGGCTTTCTTT
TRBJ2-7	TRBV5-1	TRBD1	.	CASSLGSGGYEQYF	TGCGCCAGCAGCTTGGGATCAGGGGGCTACGAGCAGTACTTC
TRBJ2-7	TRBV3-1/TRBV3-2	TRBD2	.	CASSQRAGGLYEQYF	TGTGCCAGCAGCCAAAGAGCGGGGGGGCTCTACGAGCAGTACTTC